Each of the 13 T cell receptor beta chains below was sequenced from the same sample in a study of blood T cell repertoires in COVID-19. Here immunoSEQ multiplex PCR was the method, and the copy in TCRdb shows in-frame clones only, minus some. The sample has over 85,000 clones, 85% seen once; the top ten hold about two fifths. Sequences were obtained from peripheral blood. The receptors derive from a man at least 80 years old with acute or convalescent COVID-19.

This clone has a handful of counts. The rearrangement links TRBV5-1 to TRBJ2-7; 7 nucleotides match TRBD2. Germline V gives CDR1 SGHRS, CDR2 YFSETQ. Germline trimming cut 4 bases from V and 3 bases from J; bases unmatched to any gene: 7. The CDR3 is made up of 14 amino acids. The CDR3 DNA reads TGCGCCAGCAGCGGAAGCGGGACCTTCTACGAGCAGTACTTC. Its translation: CASSGSGTFYEQYF.

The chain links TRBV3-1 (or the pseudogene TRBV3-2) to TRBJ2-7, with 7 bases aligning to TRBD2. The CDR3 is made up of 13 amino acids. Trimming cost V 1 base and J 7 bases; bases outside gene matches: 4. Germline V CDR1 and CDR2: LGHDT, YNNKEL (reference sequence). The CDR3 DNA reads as TGTGCCAGCAGCCAAGCCAGGGAGGGAGAGCAGTACTTC. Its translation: CASSQAREGEQYF.

In DNA, the CDR3 is TGTGCCAGTAGTGGCTCAGCAGGTATGAACACTGAAGCTTTCTTT. As protein: CASSGSAGMNTEAFF. The rearrangement links TRBV19 to TRBJ1-1; no clear D gene. Germline values: CDR1 LNHDA, CDR2 SQIVND (reference sequence). CDR3 length: 15 amino acids. V was shortened by 5 bases and J by 0 bases, with 13 bases between the two germline ends.

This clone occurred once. CDR3 coding DNA: TGTGCCAGCAGCCACCGGACGGGAGGCAGGGAGACCCAGTACTTC. Translating gives CASSHRTGGRETQYF. This chain connects TRBV3-1 (or the pseudogene TRBV3-2) to TRBJ2-5; 7 bases are a match to TRBD2. J was trimmed by 5 bases and V by 3 bases; bases with no gene match: 9. Germline V gene data show CDR1 as LGHDT and CDR2 as YNNKEL (reference sequence). The CDR3 covers 15 residues.

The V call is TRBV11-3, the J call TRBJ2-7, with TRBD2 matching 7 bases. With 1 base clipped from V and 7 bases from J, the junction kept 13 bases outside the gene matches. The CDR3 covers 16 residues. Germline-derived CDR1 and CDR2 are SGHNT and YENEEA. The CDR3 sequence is CASSLVGSGGLGEQYF. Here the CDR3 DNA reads TGTGCCAGCAGCTTAGTCGGGTCGGGAGGCCTCGGGGAGCAGTACTTC. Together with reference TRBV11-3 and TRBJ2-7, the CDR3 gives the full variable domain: EAGVVQSPRYKIIEKKQPVAFWCNPISGHNTLYWYLQNLGQGPELLIRYENEEAVDDSQLPKDRFSAERLKGVDSTLKIQPAELGDSAVYLCASSLVGSGGLGEQYFGPGTRLTVT.

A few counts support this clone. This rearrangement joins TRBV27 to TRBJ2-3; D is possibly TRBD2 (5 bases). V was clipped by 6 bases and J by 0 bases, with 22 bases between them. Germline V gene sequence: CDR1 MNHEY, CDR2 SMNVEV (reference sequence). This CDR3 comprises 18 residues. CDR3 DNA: TGTGCCAGCAGACTCCTGACCGTAGCGTCTTATAGCACAGATACGCAGTATTTT. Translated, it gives CASRLLTVASYSTDTQYF.

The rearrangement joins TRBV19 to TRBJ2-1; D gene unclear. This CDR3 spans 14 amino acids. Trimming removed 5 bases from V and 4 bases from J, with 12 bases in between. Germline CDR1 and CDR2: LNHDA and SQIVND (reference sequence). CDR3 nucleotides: TGTGCCAGTAGTTCCGGGTCGGCATACAATGAGCAGTTCTTC. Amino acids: CASSSGSAYNEQFF.

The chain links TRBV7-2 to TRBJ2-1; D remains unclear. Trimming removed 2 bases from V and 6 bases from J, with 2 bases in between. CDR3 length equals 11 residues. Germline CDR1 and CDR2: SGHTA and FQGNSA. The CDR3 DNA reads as TGTGCCAGCAGCTTACTCAATGAGCAGTTCTTC. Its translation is CASSLLNEQFF.

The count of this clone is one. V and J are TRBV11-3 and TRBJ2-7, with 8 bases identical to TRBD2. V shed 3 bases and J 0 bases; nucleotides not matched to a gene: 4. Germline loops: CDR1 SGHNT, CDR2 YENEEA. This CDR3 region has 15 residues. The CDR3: CASSFTGTSSYEQYF. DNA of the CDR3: TGTGCCAGCAGCTTCACCGGGACTAGCTCCTACGAGCAGTACTTC.

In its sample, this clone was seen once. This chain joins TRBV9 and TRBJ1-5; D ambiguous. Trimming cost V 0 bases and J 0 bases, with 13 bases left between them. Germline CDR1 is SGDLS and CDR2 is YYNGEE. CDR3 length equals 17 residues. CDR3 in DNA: TGTGCCAGCAGCGTAGTTAAGGGAGGCCTTAGCAATCAGCCCCAGCATTTT. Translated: CASSVVKGGLSNQPQHF.

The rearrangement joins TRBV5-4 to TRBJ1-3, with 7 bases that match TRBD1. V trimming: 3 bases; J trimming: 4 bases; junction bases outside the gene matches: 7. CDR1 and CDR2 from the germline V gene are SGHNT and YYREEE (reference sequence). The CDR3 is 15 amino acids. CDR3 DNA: TGTGCCAGCAGCTCCCGGGACAGCGTAGGAAACACCATATATTTT. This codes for CASSSRDSVGNTIYF.

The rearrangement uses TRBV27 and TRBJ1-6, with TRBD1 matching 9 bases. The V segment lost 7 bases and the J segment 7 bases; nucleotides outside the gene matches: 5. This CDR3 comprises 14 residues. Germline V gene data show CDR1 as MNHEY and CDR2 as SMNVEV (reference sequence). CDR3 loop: CASKDGQGNSPLHF. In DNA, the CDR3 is TGTGCCAGCAAGGACGGACAGGGGAATTCACCCCTCCACTTT.

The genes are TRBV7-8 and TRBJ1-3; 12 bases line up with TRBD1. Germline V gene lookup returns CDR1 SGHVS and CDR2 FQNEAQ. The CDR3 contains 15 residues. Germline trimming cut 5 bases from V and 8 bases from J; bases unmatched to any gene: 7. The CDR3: CASSKWDRGHDTIYF. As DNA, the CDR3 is TGTGCCAGCAGCAAGTGGGACAGGGGGCATGACACCATATATTTT.